This T cell receptor (beta chain) derives from a study of shared clonotypes between healthy human individuals. Generated by immunoSEQ multiplex PCR, the TCRdb table keeps only in-frame clones and is missing some. The repertoire holds over a million clones, 96% seen once, with 1.2% in the top ten. The CDR3 runs to 15 residues. V lost 5 bases and J lost 3; bases outside the gene matches: 4. In germline, CDR1 is ENHRY, CDR2 SYGVKD. Negatively enriched CD4+ T cells were divided by CD45RA into naive and memory. V and J are TRBV10-3 and TRBJ2-2; the match to TRBD1 covers 9 bases. The receptor was derived from a man under 40 in good health. Sequencing was performed on naive CD4+ T cells sorted from blood. The subset: CD45RA+ positively selected. The CDR3 spells CAISRDRVDTGELFF. The CDR3 DNA reads TGTGCCATCAGTAGGGACAGGGTGGACACCGGGGAGCTGTTTTTT.